The T cell receptor (beta chain) under discussion was sequenced for a study of cytomegalovirus exposure and HLA in healthy donors. Whole-study findings and limits: It emerged from a later analysis that several of the most significant clusters appeared to be linked to common viral pathogens. Analysis was performed later, and it showed HLA-associated TCR beta chains to be more clonally expanded than equally common others.

Amplification used 60 Vbeta primers and 13 Jbeta primers. Some clones are missing from TCRdb's copy, which holds only in-frame ones; the method was immunoSEQ multiplex PCR. The sample includes approximately 170,000 clones, just under 75% of them seen just once. The length of the CDR3 is 13 residues. Germline CDR1 reads MNHNS; CDR2 reads SASEGT. V shed 3 bases and J shed 11 bases, with 14 bases lying between them. This clone was counted between two and nine times. Its cognate antigen is unknown. The source is a woman in her 30s in good health and CMV-seropositive. This chain joins TRBV6-1 and TRBJ1-3, with D possibly being TRBD1 (6 bases). Sequencing was performed on PBMCs. The CDR3 spells CASSDRQGNAIYF. The CDR3 DNA reads as TGTGCCAGCAGTGATCGGCAGGGGAATGCCATATATTTT.